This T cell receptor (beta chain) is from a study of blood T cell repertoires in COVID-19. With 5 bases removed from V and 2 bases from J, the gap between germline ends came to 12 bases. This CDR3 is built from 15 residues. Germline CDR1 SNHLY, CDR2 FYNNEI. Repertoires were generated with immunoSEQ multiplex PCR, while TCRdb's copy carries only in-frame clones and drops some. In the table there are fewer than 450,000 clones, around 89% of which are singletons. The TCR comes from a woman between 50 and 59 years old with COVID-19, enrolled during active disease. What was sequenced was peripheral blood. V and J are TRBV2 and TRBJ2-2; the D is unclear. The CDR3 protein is CASSPWSSNTGELFF. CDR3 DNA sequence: TGTGCCAGCAGTCCGTGGTCCAGTAACACCGGGGAGCTGTTTTTT.